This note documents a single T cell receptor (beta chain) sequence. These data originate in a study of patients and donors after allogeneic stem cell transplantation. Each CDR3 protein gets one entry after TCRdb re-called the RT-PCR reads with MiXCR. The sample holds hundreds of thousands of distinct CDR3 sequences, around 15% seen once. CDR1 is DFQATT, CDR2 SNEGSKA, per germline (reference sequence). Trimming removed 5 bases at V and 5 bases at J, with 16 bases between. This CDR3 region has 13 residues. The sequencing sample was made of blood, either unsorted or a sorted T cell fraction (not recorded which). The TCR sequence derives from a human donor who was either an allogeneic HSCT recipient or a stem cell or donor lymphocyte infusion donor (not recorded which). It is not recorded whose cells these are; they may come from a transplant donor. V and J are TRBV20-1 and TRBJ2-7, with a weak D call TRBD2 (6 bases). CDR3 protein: CSASSGDWNEQYF. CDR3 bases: TGCAGTGCTTCCTCGGGGGATTGGAACGAGCAGTACTTC.